This T cell receptor beta chain originates from a study of T cell clones after liver transplantation. In the study overall: Samples came from ITN030ST, which attempted immunosuppression withdrawal within 2 years of liver transplantation. Without induction therapy, subjects received standard immunosuppression until 12-24 months post-transplant.

Sequenced by immunoSEQ multiplex PCR; TCRdb stores in-frame clones only, minus some. Of around 18,000 clones listed, around 89% are singletons. V shed 4 bases and J 6 bases; nucleotides not matched to a gene: 7. Per germline, CDR1 MNHEY and CDR2 SMNVEV (reference sequence). The CDR3 totals 15 residues. This sequence joins TRBV27 and TRBJ2-7; 12 nucleotides align to TRBD2. Here the sequenced sample was CD8+ T cells from blood, taken about 46 months after liver transplant. The TCR originated in a human patient who received a liver transplant. Some T cells may be graft donor cells. The CDR3 is CASSSRLAGVVEQYF. In DNA form, the CDR3 reads TGTGCCAGCAGTTCAAGACTAGCGGGAGTGGTCGAGCAGTACTTC.